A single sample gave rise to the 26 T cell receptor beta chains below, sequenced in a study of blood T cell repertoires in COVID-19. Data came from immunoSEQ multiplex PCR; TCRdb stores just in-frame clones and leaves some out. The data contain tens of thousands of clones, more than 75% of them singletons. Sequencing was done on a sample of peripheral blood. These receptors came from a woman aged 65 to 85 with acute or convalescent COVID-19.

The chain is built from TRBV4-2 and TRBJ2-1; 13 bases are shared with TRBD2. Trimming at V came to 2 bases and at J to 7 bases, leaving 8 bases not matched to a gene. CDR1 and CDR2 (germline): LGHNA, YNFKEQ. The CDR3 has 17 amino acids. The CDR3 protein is CASSQPGGLAGQNEQFF. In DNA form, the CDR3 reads TGTGCCAGCAGCCAACCGGGGGGACTAGCGGGGCAAAATGAGCAGTTCTTC.

CDR3 region: CAISGLAGDETQYF. CDR3 nucleotides: TGTGCCATCAGTGGACTAGCGGGAGATGAGACCCAGTACTTC. The chain is built from TRBV10-3 and TRBJ2-5; 12 positions match TRBD2. J was trimmed by 5 bases and V by 4 bases; bases with no gene match: 2. The CDR3 loop spans 14 amino acids. CDR1 is ENHRY, CDR2 SYGVKD, per germline.

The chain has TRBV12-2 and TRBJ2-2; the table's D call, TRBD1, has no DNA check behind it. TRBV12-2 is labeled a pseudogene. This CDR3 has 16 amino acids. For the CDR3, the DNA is TGTGCAAGTCGCCCTTCGGGGACAGGTGACACCGGGGAGCTGTTTTTT. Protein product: CASRPSGTGDTGELFF.

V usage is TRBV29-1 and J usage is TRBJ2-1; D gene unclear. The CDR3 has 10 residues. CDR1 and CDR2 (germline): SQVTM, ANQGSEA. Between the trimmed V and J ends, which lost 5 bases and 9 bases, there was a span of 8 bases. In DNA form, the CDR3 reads TGCAGCGTTTTGGCAGTTGAGCAGTTCTTC. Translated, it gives CSVLAVEQFF.

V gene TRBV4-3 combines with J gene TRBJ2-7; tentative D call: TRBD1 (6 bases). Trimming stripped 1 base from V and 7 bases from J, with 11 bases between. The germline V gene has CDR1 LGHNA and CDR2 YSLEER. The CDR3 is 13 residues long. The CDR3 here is CASSQVQGREQYF. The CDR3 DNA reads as TGCGCCAGCAGCCAAGTACAGGGTAGAGAGCAGTACTTC.

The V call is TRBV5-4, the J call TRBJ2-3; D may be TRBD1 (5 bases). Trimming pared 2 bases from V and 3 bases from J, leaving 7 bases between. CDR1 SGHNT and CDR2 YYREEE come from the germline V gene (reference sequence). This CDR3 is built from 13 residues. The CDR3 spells CASSFRQTDTQYF. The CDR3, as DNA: TGTGCCAGCAGCTTCAGACAGACAGATACGCAGTATTTT.

This chain's CDR3 is CASGREANTEAFF. The CDR3 DNA follows: TGTGCCAGCGGACGGGAAGCGAACACTGAAGCTTTCTTT. J is TRBJ1-1 and V is TRBV12-3 or TRBV12-4; the D is unclear. This CDR3 is 13 amino acids long. With 8 bases removed from V and 1 base from J, the gap between germline ends came to 11 bases.

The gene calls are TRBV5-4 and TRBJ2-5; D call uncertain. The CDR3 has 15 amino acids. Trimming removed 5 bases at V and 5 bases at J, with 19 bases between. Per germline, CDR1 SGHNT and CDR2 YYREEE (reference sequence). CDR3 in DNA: TGTGCCAGCAGTCTTTACTCAACCTCTTTCGAGACCCAGTACTTC. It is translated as CASSLYSTSFETQYF.

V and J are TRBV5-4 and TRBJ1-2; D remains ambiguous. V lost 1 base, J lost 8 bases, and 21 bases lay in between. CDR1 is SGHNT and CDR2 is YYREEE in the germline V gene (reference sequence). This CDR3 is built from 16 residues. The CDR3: CASSLSPGEEYKGYTF. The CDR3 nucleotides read TGTGCCAGCAGCTTGTCCCCCGGGGAGGAATATAAGGGCTACACCTTC.

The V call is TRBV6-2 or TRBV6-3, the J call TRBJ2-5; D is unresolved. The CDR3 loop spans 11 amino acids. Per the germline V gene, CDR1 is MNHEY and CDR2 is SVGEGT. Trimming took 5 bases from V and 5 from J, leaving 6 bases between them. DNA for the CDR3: TGTGCCAGCAGTCACCGGGAGACCCAGTACTTC. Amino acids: CASSHRETQYF.

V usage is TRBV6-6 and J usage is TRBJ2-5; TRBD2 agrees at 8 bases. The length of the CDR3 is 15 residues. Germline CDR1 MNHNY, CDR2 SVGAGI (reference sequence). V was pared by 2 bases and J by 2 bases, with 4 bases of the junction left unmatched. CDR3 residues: CASSYPSGPQETQYF. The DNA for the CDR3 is TGTGCCAGCAGTTACCCTAGCGGGCCTCAAGAGACCCAGTACTTC.

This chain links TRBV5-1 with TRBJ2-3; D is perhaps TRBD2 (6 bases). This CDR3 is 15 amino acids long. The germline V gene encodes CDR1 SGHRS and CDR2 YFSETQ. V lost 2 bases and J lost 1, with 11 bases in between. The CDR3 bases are TGCGCCAGCAGCTTCTTTGGCGGGGGCACAGATACGCAGTATTTT. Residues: CASSFFGGGTDTQYF.

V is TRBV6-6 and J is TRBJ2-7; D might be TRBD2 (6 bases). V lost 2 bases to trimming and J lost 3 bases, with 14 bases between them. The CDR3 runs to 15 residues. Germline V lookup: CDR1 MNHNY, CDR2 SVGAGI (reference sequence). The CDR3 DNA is TGTGCCAGCAGTTACGGCCGGGCGGGAAACTACGAGCAGTACTTC. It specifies CASSYGRAGNYEQYF.

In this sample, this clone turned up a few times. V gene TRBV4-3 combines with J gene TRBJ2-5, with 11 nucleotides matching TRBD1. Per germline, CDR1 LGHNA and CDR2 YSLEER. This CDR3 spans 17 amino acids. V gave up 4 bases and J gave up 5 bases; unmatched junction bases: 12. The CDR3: CASSLRSTGQGDETQYF. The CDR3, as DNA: TGCGCCAGCAGCCTCCGTTCGACGGGACAGGGGGACGAGACCCAGTACTTC.

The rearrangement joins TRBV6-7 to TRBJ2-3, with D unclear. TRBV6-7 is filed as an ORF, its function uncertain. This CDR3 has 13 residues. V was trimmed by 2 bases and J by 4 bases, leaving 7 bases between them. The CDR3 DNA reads TGTGCCAGCAGTTACGCGGTTCCAGATACGCAGTATTTT. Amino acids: CASSYAVPDTQYF.

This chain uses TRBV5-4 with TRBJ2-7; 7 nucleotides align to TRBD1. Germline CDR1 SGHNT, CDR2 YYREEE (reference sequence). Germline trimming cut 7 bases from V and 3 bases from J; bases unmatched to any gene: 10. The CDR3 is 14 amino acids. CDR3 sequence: CASGTPGQNYEQYF. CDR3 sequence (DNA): TGTGCCAGCGGTACCCCGGGACAGAACTACGAGCAGTACTTC.

CDR3 DNA: TGCAGCGTTGAAGGTCCGGATGAGCAGTTCTTC. Protein product: CSVEGPDEQFF. This sequence joins TRBV29-1 and TRBJ2-1; D unresolved. Germline-derived CDR1 and CDR2 are SQVTM and ANQGSEA. V lost 1 base to trimming and J lost 8 bases, with 6 bases between them. The CDR3 contains 11 residues.

CDR3 nucleotides: TGTGCCAGCAGCCCCGGAGGGAGTGAGCAGTTCTTC. The encoded protein is CASSPGGSEQFF. The rearrangement joins TRBV7-8 to TRBJ2-1; tentatively, D is TRBD2 (6 bases). V lost 5 bases and J lost 9, with 11 bases in between. CDR1 is SGHVS and CDR2 is FQNEAQ in the germline V gene. This CDR3 comprises 12 residues.

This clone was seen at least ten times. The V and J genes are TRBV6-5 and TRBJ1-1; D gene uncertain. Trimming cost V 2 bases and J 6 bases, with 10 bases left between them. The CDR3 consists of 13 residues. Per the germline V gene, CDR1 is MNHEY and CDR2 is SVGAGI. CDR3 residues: CASSYMQAAEAFF. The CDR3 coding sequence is TGTGCCAGCAGTTACATGCAGGCAGCTGAAGCTTTCTTT.

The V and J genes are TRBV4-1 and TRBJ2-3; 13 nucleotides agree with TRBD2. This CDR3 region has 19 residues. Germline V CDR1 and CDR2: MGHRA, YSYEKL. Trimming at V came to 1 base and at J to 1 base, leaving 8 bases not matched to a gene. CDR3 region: CASSQVAVTSGRGTDTQYF. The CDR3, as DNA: TGCGCCAGCAGCCAAGTAGCCGTCACTAGCGGGAGGGGCACAGATACGCAGTATTTT.

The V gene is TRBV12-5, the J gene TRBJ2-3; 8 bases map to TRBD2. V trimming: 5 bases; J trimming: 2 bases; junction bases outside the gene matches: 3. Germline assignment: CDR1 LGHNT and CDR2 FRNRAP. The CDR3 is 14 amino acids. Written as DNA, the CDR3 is TGTGCTAGTGGTACGGGGGGGCTCACAGATACGCAGTATTTT. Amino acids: CASGTGGLTDTQYF.

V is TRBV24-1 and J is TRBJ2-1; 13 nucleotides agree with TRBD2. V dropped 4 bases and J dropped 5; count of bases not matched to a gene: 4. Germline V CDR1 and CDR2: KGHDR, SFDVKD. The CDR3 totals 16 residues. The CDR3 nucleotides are TGTGCCACCAGTGAATGGACTAGCGGGGGACACAATGAGCAGTTCTTC. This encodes CATSEWTSGGHNEQFF.

The CDR3: CASRPEGQGNQPQHF. Here the CDR3 DNA reads TGTGCCAGCAGACCGGAGGGCCAAGGCAATCAGCCCCAGCATTTT. This chain connects TRBV6-5 to TRBJ1-5; D unresolved. The CDR3 runs to 15 residues. Trimming took 6 bases from V and 2 from J, leaving 14 bases between them. Germline V lookup: CDR1 MNHEY, CDR2 SVGAGI.

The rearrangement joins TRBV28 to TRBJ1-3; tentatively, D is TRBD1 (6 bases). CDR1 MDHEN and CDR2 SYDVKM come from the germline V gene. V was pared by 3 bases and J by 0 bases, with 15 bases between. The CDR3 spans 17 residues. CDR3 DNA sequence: TGTGCCAGCAGTTTGTGGAAGGGGGTTCTCTCTGGAAACACCATATATTTT. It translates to CASSLWKGVLSGNTIYF.

CDR3 amino acids: CASSESSGGGEQFF. DNA for the CDR3: TGTGCCAGCAGTGAAAGCTCCGGGGGAGGGGAGCAGTTCTTC. The rearrangement joins TRBV6-4 to TRBJ2-1, with 7 nucleotides matching TRBD2. CDR3 length equals 14 residues. The germline gives CDR1 MRHNA, CDR2 SNTAGT. V gave up 3 bases and J gave up 10 bases; unmatched junction bases: 9.

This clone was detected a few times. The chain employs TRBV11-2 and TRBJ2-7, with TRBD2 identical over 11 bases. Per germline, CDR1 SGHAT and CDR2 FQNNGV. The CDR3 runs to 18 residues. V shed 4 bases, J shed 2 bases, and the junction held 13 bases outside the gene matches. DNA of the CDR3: TGTGCCAGCAGCTCCTACCCGACTAGCGGGATCATGACCTACGAGCAGTACTTC. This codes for CASSSYPTSGIMTYEQYF.